This section outlines one T cell receptor beta chain sequence together with its context. This record belongs to a study of somatic mutations in cytotoxic T cells in rheumatoid arthritis. This CDR3 has 14 residues. Germline values: CDR1 MDHEN, CDR2 SYDVKM. V was cut by 2 bases and J by 2 bases, with 10 bases left in between. This table comes from immunoSEQ multiplex PCR, and its TCRdb copy is limited to in-frame clones, with some not included. The sample records approximately 12,000 clones, around 75% being singletons. This receptor was obtained from an adult with rheumatoid arthritis. Sample: CD8+ T cells sorted from blood. The V gene is TRBV28, the J gene TRBJ2-7; D possibly corresponds to TRBD1 (5 bases). The CDR3 sequence: CASSLVTATYEQYF. The CDR3 DNA follows: TGTGCCAGCAGTTTAGTGACAGCTACCTACGAGCAGTACTTC.